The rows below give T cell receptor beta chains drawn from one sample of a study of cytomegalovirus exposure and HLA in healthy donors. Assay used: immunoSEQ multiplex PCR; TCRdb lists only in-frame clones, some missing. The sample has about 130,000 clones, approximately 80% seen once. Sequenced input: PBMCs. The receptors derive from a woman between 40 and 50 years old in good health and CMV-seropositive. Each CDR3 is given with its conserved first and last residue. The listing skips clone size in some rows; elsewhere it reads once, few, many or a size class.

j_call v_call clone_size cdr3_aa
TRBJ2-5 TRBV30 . CAWRDPVAGADETQYF
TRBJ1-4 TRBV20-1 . CSVRNNEKLFF
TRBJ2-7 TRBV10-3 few CAIRASGRDEQYF
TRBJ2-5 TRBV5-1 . CASSLAGRGRIQETQYF
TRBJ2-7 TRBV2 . CASLRTEAPYF
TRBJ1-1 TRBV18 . CASSESGKGTEAFF
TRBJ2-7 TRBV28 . CASSIRGREGSYEQYF
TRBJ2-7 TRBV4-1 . CASSQELGLAGAYEQYF
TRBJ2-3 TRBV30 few CAWTPGLAGPDTQYF
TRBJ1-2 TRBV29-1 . CSVAKAGGAVGYTF
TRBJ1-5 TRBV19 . CASWDRPTNQPQHF
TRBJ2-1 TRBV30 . CAWGPGQLSYNEQFF
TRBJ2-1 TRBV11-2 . CASSRGQSYNEQFF
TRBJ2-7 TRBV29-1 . CSVGAGPYEQYF
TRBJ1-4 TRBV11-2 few CASSSGEKLFF
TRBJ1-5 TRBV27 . CASSLGGTRQPQHF
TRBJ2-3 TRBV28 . CASSLAKRASTDTQYF
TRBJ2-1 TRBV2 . CASSVSGGYNEQFF
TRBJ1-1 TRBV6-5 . CASRVAPGGFTEAFF
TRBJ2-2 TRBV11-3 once CASSQKMAGLLTGELFF
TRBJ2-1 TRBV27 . CASSSPDREEQFF
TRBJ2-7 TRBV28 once CASSLTGGLSYEQYF
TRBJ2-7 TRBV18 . CASSPRHLSYEQYF
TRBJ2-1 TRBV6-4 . CASSDFSGPIDEQFF